This T cell receptor (beta chain) was identified during a study of T cell repertoires in cytomegalovirus infection. Study information: Based on public TCR beta signatures, there were indications of CMV infection and of a matching HLA type.

This clonotype was counted a few times. As yet, its antigen is unknown. V lost 4 bases and J lost 3; bases outside the gene matches: 8. The germline V gene has CDR1 SEHNR and CDR2 FQNEAQ (reference sequence). The CDR3 has 15 residues. TCRdb passed the reads through MiXCR, listing each CDR3 protein once. The sample has roughly 80,000 distinct CDR3 sequences, 35% to 45% seen once. This TCR came from a human donor in good health (CMV status not recorded). Some clones in this sample may be carry-over from other donors' samples. The chain combines TRBV7-9 with TRBJ2-7; TRBD1 agrees at 8 bases. This specimen was CD8+ T cells from cultured PBMCs, taken from culture after CMV antigen stimulation. CDR3 residues: CASSSGQAVGYEQYF. The CDR3 DNA is TGTGCCAGCAGCTCGGGACAGGCTGTCGGCTACGAGCAGTACTTC.